This TCR beta chain was identified during a study of CD8 T cells in Susac syndrome. Random hexamers served to reverse transcribe roughly 0.45 to 1 ug RNA. Each CDR3 protein gets one entry after TCRdb re-called the immunoSEQ multiplex PCR reads with MiXCR. The table includes around 230,000 distinct CDR3 sequences, about 96% detected once. This clonotype has a single count. Trimming at V came to 4 bases and at J to 2 bases, leaving 7 bases not matched to a gene. Germline V gene lookup returns CDR1 DFQATT and CDR2 SNEGSKA (reference sequence). This CDR3 has 15 amino acids. In the multiple sclerosis control group, patients were treatment-naive and had stable or active relapsing-remitting disease.

Sequencing input: CD4+ T cells from PBMCs. The origin of this receptor is a human donor with multiple sclerosis. The V call is TRBV20-1, the J call TRBJ2-3; 9 bases fit TRBD2. The CDR3 region has the DNA TGCAGTGCTACAATTAGCGGGGGAGTCACAGATACGCAGTATTTT. Its translation is CSATISGGVTDTQYF.